The T cell receptor (beta chain) under discussion was sequenced for a study of blood T cell repertoires in COVID-19 (dated by TCRdb to about 2020). A note on the overall study: Samples covering the acute and convalescent phases of COVID-19 were provided by collaborators in the United States, Italy and Spain. The material from the prospective study consisted of cDNA or gDNA derived from T cells, B-cell-depleted T cells, or PBMCs. Deeply sampled blood TCRbeta repertoires from subjects exposed to, actively infected with, or recovered from COVID-19 were included in the dataset. A freely available public database, intended as a resource for researchers studying the immune response to SARS-CoV-2, is where the repertoires were released. The samples were drawn from the first 160 participants of the ongoing ImmuneRACE study and from roughly 1,300 subjects provided by 6 global collaborators. A de-identified subject ID, COVID-19 status, age in years and sex were almost always included in the sample metadata. Where available, HLA class I and class II types were obtained from metadata supplied by the sample provider rather than from assay-based typing. Results and caveats for the whole study, not just this receptor: The amount of clinical and demographic metadata varied by source and participant and was provided uncurated.

TCRbeta CDR3 regions were amplified from genomic DNA by means of the immunoSEQ Assay, a bias-controlled multiplex PCR. Per the source publication's procedure: Nucleated cell counts per sample were estimated from amplification of reference gene primers within the assay. To quantify the absolute abundance of each unique TCRbeta CDR3 rearrangement, sequence reads were collapsed and filtered. For each sample, productive Simpson clonality was calculated by taking the square root of Simpson's diversity index across productive rearrangements. Entries here come from immuneACCESS through TCRdb and include only in-frame sequences with V and J called. Some clones fail to appear in such tables; in the studies checked, an unresolved V gene covers under half of the shortfall, and the cause of the remainder is unknown. V, J and clone size were drawn from that table, and D and trimming were deduced from the DNA. Present in this sample are over 200,000 clones, roughly 94% of which were seen just once. The top ten hold about 1.3% of the sample.

Whole blood was collected in K2EDTA tubes by collaborating institutions according to the institutions' own protocols. For TCRbeta analysis, collaborators shipped samples as frozen whole blood, isolated PBMCs, or DNA extracted from either of those sample types. The germline V gene provides CDR1 MDHEN and CDR2 SYDVKM. V has 6 bases trimmed and J has 3 bases trimmed; junction bases matching no gene number 11. The CDR3 has 16 amino acids, counting the end cysteine and phenylalanine. Solely the CDR3 DNA is kept, with 48 bases framed from the first base. With respect to this clone: Its antigen specificity is not known. The sample holds no much larger clone one base away, and base qualities are not on file.

Sequenced: peripheral blood. The TCR originated in a man aged 30-40 years with acute or convalescent COVID-19. The chain is made from TRBV28 and TRBJ1-1; 9 junctional bases match TRBD1. CDR3 sequence: CASSLTGQGRDTEAFF. The DNA sequence reads TGTGCCAGCAGCCTTACGGGACAGGGAAGGGACACTGAAGCTTTCTTT.